These T cell receptor beta chains were read from a single sample in a study of blood T cells in healthy people across ages. TCRdb ran MiXCR on the 5' RACE reads and lists one entry per CDR3 protein. The table shows hundreds of thousands of distinct CDR3 sequences, with approximately 26% occurring only once. This sample also belongs to another study, concerning T cells of mothers and their children.

The sequenced sample consisted of blood. The source of these receptors is a boy younger than 10 in good health. CDR3s include the opening cysteine and the closing phenylalanine or tryptophan. Each record gives: J gene, D gene, clone size, V gene, CDR3 protein, CDR3 DNA. A D gene is named only where the DNA matches it firmly. Rows give clone size only sometimes, using once, few, many, or a class for an expanded clone.

J: TRBJ2-4
D: TRBD2
size: NA
V: TRBV6-6
CDR3: CASEGLAGNKNIQYF
DNA: TGTGCCAGCGAGGGGCTAGCGGGAAATAAAAACATTCAGTACTTC

J: TRBJ2-3
D: TRBD2
size: few
V: TRBV24-1
CDR3: CATSEAGLAGIDTQYF
DNA: TGTGCCACCAGTGAAGCCGGACTAGCAGGGATAGATACGCAGTATTTT

J: TRBJ2-2
D: NA
size: few
V: TRBV30
CDR3: CAWSVVGADSGELFF
DNA: TGTGCCTGGAGCGTAGTGGGAGCAGATTCCGGGGAGCTGTTTTTT

J: TRBJ2-1
D: TRBD2
size: NA
V: TRBV11-2
CDR3: CASSPGRLAVNEQFF
DNA: TGTGCCAGCAGCCCGGGGAGACTAGCGGTAAATGAGCAGTTCTTC

J: TRBJ1-5
D: TRBD1
size: NA
V: TRBV7-9
CDR3: CASSLGTAIDQPQHF
DNA: TGTGCCAGCAGTTTAGGGACAGCGATAGATCAGCCCCAGCATTTT

J: TRBJ2-5
D: NA
size: NA
V: TRBV7-9
CDR3: CASSLVGRNPNQETQYF
DNA: TGTGCCAGCAGCTTAGTGGGACGGAATCCAAACCAAGAGACCCAGTACTTC

J: TRBJ1-4
D: NA
size: few
V: TRBV4-3
CDR3: CASSQDIPGTYNEKLFF
DNA: TGCGCCAGCAGCCAAGATATTCCGGGGACGTATAATGAAAAACTGTTTTTT

J: TRBJ2-1
D: TRBD2
size: NA
V: TRBV6-2/TRBV6-3
CDR3: CASLRGLAGVSEQFF
DNA: TGTGCCAGTTTACGGGGTCTAGCGGGAGTCAGTGAGCAGTTCTTC

J: TRBJ2-1
D: NA
size: NA
V: TRBV7-7
CDR3: CASSLAGGTHNEQFF
DNA: TGTGCCAGCAGCTTAGCGGGAGGAACCCACAATGAGCAGTTCTTC

J: TRBJ1-5
D: NA
size: few
V: TRBV7-6
CDR3: CASSLTGGGYNQPQHF
DNA: TGTGCCAGCAGCTTAACCGGCGGGGGGTACAATCAGCCCCAGCATTTT

J: TRBJ2-7
D: NA
size: NA
V: TRBV20-1
CDR3: CSASLGLSYEQYF
DNA: TGCAGTGCTAGCTTAGGGCTCTCCTACGAGCAGTACTTC

J: TRBJ2-1
D: NA
size: NA
V: TRBV6-2/TRBV6-3
CDR3: CASSFGSLAYSYNEQFF
DNA: TGTGCCAGCAGTTTCGGGTCTCTAGCGTACTCCTACAATGAGCAGTTCTTC

J: TRBJ2-2
D: TRBD1
size: NA
V: TRBV12-3/TRBV12-4
CDR3: CASSSRTGPSGELFF
DNA: TGTGCCAGCAGTTCCCGGACAGGCCCCAGCGGGGAGCTGTTTTTT

J: TRBJ2-3
D: TRBD2
size: NA
V: TRBV9
CDR3: CASSYLAGYTDTQYF
DNA: TGTGCCAGTAGCTACCTAGCGGGTTACACAGATACGCAGTATTTT

J: TRBJ2-3
D: TRBD2
size: few
V: TRBV10-3
CDR3: CAISVGTSGGTDTQYF
DNA: TGTGCCATCAGTGTCGGGACTAGCGGGGGCACAGATACGCAGTATTTT

J: TRBJ1-2
D: TRBD1
size: few
V: TRBV27
CDR3: CASSTVGRQGNLMRGYTF
DNA: TGTGCCAGCAGTACCGTCGGGAGACAGGGAAACTTGATGCGTGGCTACACCTTC

J: TRBJ2-1
D: NA
size: NA
V: TRBV27
CDR3: CASSLSCGQFF
DNA: TGTGCCAGCAGTTTATCGTGCGGGCAGTTCTTC

J: TRBJ2-2
D: TRBD1
size: few
V: TRBV5-1
CDR3: CASSLPMDRGTFTGELFF
DNA: TGCGCCAGCAGCCTGCCTATGGACAGGGGGACATTCACCGGGGAGCTGTTTTTT

J: TRBJ2-5
D: TRBD2
size: NA
V: TRBV6-2/TRBV6-3
CDR3: CASSPGTSGLETQYF
DNA: TGTGCCAGCAGTCCCGGGACTAGCGGTTTAGAGACCCAGTACTTC

J: TRBJ2-7
D: NA
size: NA
V: TRBV2
CDR3: CASSETTYSSYEQYF
DNA: TGTGCCAGCAGTGAAACTACGTACAGCTCCTACGAGCAGTACTTC

J: TRBJ2-7
D: TRBD1
size: few
V: TRBV7-6
CDR3: CASSLGQGKEQYF
DNA: TGTGCCAGCAGCTTGGGACAGGGGAAGGAGCAGTACTTC

J: TRBJ1-6
D: TRBD1
size: few
V: TRBV18
CDR3: CASSRDRGSDSPLHF
DNA: TGTGCCAGCTCACGAGACAGGGGGAGCGACTCACCCCTCCACTTT

J: TRBJ1-1
D: TRBD1
size: NA
V: TRBV19
CDR3: CASRPRQGSLVGTEAFF
DNA: TGTGCCAGTCGACCGAGACAGGGAAGTCTCGTTGGCACTGAAGCTTTCTTT

J: TRBJ2-3
D: TRBD1
size: NA
V: TRBV20-1
CDR3: CSSEDRASTDTQYF
DNA: TGCAGTTCTGAGGACAGGGCTAGCACAGATACGCAGTATTTT

J: TRBJ2-1
D: TRBD2
size: NA
V: TRBV9
CDR3: CASSVGGLAGDRFTYNEQFF
DNA: TGTGCCAGCAGCGTAGGGGGCCTAGCGGGGGACCGATTTACCTACAATGAGCAGTTCTTC

J: TRBJ2-6
D: TRBD2
size: NA
V: TRBV20-1
CDR3: CSARPGLAGTGANVLTF
DNA: TGCAGCGCCCGTCCGGGACTAGCGGGAACTGGGGCCAACGTCCTGACTTTC

J: TRBJ1-3
D: NA
size: NA
V: TRBV5-1
CDR3: CASSLADSSGNTIYF
DNA: TGCGCCAGCAGCTTGGCCGACAGCTCTGGAAACACCATATATTTT

J: TRBJ2-7
D: NA
size: few
V: TRBV28
CDR3: CASSFGFQGYEQYF
DNA: TGTGCCAGCAGTTTTGGGTTTCAAGGCTACGAGCAGTACTTC

J: TRBJ2-1
D: NA
size: NA
V: TRBV7-2
CDR3: CASSLAGGTSSSYNEQFF
DNA: TGTGCCAGCAGCTTGGCCGGCGGGACTTCCAGCTCCTACAATGAGCAGTTCTTC

J: TRBJ2-7
D: NA
size: few
V: TRBV29-1
CDR3: CSVEGLMEQYF
DNA: TGCAGCGTTGAAGGGCTTATGGAGCAGTACTTC

J: TRBJ2-1
D: TRBD2
size: NA
V: TRBV12-3/TRBV12-4
CDR3: CASSLAGDAYNEQFF
DNA: TGTGCCAGCAGTCTAGCGGGAGACGCCTACAATGAGCAGTTCTTC

J: TRBJ2-5
D: TRBD2
size: few
V: TRBV3-1
CDR3: CASNSGTSGRETQYF
DNA: TGTGCCAGCAATTCCGGGACTAGCGGGAGGGAGACCCAGTACTTC

J: TRBJ2-3
D: NA
size: NA
V: TRBV6-4
CDR3: CASSNLPRGATPGDTQYF
DNA: TGTGCCAGCAGTAACTTACCCAGGGGCGCCACCCCGGGGGATACGCAGTATTTT

J: TRBJ1-2
D: NA
size: NA
V: TRBV7-2
CDR3: CASSPVRHYGYTF
DNA: TGTGCCAGCAGCCCTGTTAGGCACTATGGCTACACCTTC

J: TRBJ1-4
D: NA
size: NA
V: TRBV9
CDR3: CASSAGAPGKEKLFF
DNA: TGTGCCAGCAGCGCCGGGGCGCCGGGGAAGGAAAAACTGTTTTTT

J: TRBJ2-7
D: NA
size: few
V: TRBV5-5
CDR3: CASSLVEGLAYEQYF
DNA: TGTGCCAGCAGCTTGGTGGAGGGGTTGGCCTACGAGCAGTACTTC

J: TRBJ2-5
D: NA
size: NA
V: TRBV7-9
CDR3: CASSFAGRQETQYF
DNA: TGTGCCAGCAGCTTTGCCGGCAGACAAGAGACCCAGTACTTC

J: TRBJ1-6
D: NA
size: few
V: TRBV10-3
CDR3: CAITAGDSPLHF
DNA: TGTGCCATCACCGCCGGGGACTCACCCCTCCACTTT

J: TRBJ2-7
D: TRBD1
size: NA
V: TRBV29-1
CDR3: CSVEDPDRGGSYEQYF
DNA: TGCAGCGTTGAAGATCCGGACAGGGGTGGGTCCTACGAGCAGTACTTC

J: TRBJ2-7
D: TRBD2
size: few
V: TRBV5-5
CDR3: CASSLVLAGDEQYF
DNA: TGTGCCAGCAGCTTGGTGTTAGCGGGAGACGAGCAGTACTTC

J: TRBJ2-1
D: NA
size: few
V: TRBV5-1
CDR3: CASSLEASRYNEQFF
DNA: TGCGCCAGCAGCTTGGAGGCTTCCCGCTACAATGAGCAGTTCTTC

J: TRBJ1-2
D: NA
size: NA
V: TRBV12-3/TRBV12-4
CDR3: CASSQPTVSEGYTF
DNA: TGTGCCAGCAGCCAGCCGACAGTATCTGAGGGCTACACCTTC

J: TRBJ2-5
D: TRBD2
size: few
V: TRBV20-1
CDR3: CSARTSEKVYF
DNA: TGCAGTGCCAGGACTAGCGAAAAAGTATACTTC

J: TRBJ1-2
D: NA
size: few
V: TRBV3-1
CDR3: CASSRGNYGYTF
DNA: TGTGCCAGCAGCAGGGGAAACTATGGCTACACCTTC

J: TRBJ1-2
D: NA
size: NA
V: TRBV12-5
CDR3: CASGPGGVGYTF
DNA: TGTGCTAGTGGCCCTGGGGGCGTTGGCTACACCTTC

J: TRBJ1-5
D: TRBD1
size: NA
V: TRBV20-1
CDR3: CSAGQGVTYQPQHF
DNA: TGCAGTGCGGGACAGGGGGTTACCTATCAGCCCCAGCATTTT

J: TRBJ2-2
D: NA
size: NA
V: TRBV4-2
CDR3: CASSLQQGTTGELFF
DNA: TGTGCCAGCAGCCTACAGCAGGGTACCACCGGGGAGCTGTTTTTT

J: TRBJ1-2
D: NA
size: NA
V: TRBV24-1
CDR3: CATSDPGYGYTF
DNA: TGTGCCACCAGTGATCCAGGGTATGGCTACACCTTC

J: TRBJ2-1
D: NA
size: NA
V: TRBV12-3/TRBV12-4
CDR3: CASTPGPGKYNEQFF
DNA: TGTGCCAGCACCCCGGGACCTGGAAAATACAATGAGCAGTTCTTC

J: TRBJ1-5
D: NA
size: NA
V: TRBV24-1
CDR3: CATSDPRDAYSNQPQHF
DNA: TGTGCCACCAGTGACCCCCGGGACGCCTATAGCAATCAGCCCCAGCATTTT